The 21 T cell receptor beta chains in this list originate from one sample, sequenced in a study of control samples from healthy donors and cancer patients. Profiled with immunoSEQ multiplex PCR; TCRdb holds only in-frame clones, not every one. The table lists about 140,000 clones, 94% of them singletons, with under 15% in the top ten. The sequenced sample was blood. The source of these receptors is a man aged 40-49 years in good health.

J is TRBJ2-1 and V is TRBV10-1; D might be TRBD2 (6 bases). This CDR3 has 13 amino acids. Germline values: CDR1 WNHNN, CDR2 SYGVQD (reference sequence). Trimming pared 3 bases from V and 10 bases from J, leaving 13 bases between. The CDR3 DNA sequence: TGCGCCAGCAGTGACCCCGGGACTGGGGAGCAGTTCTTC. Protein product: CASSDPGTGEQFF.

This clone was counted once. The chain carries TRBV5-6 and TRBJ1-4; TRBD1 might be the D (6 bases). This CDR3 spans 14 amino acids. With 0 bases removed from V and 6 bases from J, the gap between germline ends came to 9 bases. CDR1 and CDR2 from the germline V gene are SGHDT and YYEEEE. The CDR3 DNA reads TGTGCCAGCAGCTTGGCAGGGGTGTATGAAAAACTGTTTTTT. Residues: CASSLAGVYEKLFF.

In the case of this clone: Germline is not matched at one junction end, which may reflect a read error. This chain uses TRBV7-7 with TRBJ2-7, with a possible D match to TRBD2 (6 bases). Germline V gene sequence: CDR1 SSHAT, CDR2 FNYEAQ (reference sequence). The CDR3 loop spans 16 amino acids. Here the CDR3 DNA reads TGTGCTAGCAGCCCAAGAGCGGGCCTCAGCTCCTACGAGCAGTACTTC. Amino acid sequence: CASSPRAGLSSYEQYF.

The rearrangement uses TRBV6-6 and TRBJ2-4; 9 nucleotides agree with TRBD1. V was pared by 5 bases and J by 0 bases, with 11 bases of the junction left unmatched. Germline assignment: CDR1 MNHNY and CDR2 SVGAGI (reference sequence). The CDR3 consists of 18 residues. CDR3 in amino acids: CASSPQTGGILAKNIQYF. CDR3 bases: TGTGCCAGCAGTCCCCAAACAGGGGGCATACTAGCCAAAAACATTCAGTACTTC.

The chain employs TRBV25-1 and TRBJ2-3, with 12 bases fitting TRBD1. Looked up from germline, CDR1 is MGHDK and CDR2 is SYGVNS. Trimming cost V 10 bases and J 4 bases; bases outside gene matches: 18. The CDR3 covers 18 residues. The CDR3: CAIGVLEAGTGGADTQYF. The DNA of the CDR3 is TGTGCCATCGGGGTCCTCGAAGCCGGGACAGGGGGCGCAGATACGCAGTATTTT.

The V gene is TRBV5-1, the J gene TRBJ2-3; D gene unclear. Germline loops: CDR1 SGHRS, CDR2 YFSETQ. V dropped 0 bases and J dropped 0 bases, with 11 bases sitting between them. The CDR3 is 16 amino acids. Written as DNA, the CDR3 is TGCGCCAGCAGCTTGGGTCTTATCTCTAGCACAGATACGCAGTATTTT. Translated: CASSLGLISSTDTQYF.

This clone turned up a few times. The CDR3 loop is CASSALTHLAGAQDTQYF. CDR3 bases: TGTGCCAGCAGTGCCCTAACCCATCTAGCGGGAGCCCAAGATACGCAGTATTTT. This chain links TRBV6-1 with TRBJ2-3; TRBD2 matches at 10 bases. The CDR3 spans 18 residues. V lost 4 bases, J lost 5 bases, and 15 bases stayed unmatched. Per the germline V gene, CDR1 is MNHNS and CDR2 is SASEGT.

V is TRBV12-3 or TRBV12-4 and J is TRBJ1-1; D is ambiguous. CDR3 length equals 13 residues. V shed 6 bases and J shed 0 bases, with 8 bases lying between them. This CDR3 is CASRQAMNTEAFF. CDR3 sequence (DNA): TGTGCCAGCAGGCAGGCCATGAACACTGAAGCTTTCTTT.

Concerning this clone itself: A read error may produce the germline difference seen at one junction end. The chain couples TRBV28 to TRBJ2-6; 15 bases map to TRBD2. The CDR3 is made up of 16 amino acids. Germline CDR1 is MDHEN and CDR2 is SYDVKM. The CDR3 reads CAIEGLAGGGANVLIF. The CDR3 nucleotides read TGTGCCATCGAGGGACTAGCGGGAGGTGGGGCCAACGTCCTGATTTTC.

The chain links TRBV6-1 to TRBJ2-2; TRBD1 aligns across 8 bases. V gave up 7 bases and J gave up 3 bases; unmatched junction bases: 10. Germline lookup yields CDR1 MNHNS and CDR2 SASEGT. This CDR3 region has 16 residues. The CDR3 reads CASTEWGQEHTGELFF. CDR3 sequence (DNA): TGTGCCAGCACTGAGTGGGGACAGGAACACACCGGGGAGCTGTTTTTT.

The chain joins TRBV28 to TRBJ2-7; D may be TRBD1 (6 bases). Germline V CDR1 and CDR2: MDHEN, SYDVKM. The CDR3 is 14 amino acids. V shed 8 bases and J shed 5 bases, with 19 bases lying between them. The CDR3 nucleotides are TGTGCCAGCGGTAATCCAGGGGTGGGCGACGAGCAGTACTTC. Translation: CASGNPGVGDEQYF.

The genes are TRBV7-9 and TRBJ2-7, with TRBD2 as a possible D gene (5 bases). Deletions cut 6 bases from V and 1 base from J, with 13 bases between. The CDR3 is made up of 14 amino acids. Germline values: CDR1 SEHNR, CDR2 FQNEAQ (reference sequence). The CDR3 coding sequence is TGTGCCAGCAGTCCGAGTGGGGAGTCCTACGAGCAGTACTTC. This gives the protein CASSPSGESYEQYF.

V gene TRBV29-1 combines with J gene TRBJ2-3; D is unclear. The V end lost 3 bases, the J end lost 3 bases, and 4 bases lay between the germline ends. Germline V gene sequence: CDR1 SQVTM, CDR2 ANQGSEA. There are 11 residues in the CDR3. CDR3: CSVDSTDTQYF. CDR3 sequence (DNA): TGCAGCGTTGATTCTACAGATACGCAGTATTTT.

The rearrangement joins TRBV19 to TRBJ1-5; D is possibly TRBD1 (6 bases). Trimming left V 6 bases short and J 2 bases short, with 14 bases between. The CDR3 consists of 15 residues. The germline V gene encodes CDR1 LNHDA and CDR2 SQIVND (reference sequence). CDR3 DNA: TGTGCCAGTAGCCCTTCGGGGGCTCGCAATCAGCCCCAGCATTTT. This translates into CASSPSGARNQPQHF.

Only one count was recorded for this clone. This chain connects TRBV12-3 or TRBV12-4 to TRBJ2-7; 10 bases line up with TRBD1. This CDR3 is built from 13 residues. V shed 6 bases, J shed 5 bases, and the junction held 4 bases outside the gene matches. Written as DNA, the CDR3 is TGTGCCAGCAGCCAAGGACAGGGGGACGAGCAGTACTTC. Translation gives CASSQGQGDEQYF.

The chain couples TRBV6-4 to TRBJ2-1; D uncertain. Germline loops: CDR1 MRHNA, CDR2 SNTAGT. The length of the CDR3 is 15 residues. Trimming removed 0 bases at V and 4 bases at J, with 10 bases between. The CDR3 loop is CASSDSAGPYNEQFF. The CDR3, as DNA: TGTGCCAGCAGTGACTCCGCAGGCCCATACAATGAGCAGTTCTTC.

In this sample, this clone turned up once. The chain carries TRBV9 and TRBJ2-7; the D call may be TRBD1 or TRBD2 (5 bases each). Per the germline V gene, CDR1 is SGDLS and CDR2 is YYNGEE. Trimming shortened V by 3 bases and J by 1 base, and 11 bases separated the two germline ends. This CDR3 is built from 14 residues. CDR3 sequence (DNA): TGTGCCAGCAGCGCCCGGGACGGATCCTACGAGCAGTACTTC. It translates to CASSARDGSYEQYF.

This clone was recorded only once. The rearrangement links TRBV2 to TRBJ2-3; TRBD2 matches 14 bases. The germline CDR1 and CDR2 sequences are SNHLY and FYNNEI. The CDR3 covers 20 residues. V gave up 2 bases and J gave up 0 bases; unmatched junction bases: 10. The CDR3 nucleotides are TGTGCCAGCAGTGAAACGAGAGGACTAGCGGGAGGTACAAGCACAGATACGCAGTATTTT. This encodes CASSETRGLAGGTSTDTQYF.

CDR3 loop: CASSLRGTGGNNEQFF. CDR3 in DNA: TGTGCCAGCAGTTTAAGGGGGACAGGCGGGAACAATGAGCAGTTCTTC. The V gene is TRBV27, the J gene TRBJ2-1, with 8 bases identical to TRBD1. The CDR3 sequence is 16 residues long. Germline CDR1 is MNHEY and CDR2 is SMNVEV (reference sequence). Losses at the gene ends were 2 bases for V and 5 bases for J; bases not matched to a gene: 8.

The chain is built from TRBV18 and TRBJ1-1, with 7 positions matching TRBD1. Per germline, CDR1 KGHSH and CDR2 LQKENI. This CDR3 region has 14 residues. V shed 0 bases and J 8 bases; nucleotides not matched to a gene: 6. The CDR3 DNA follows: TGTGCCAGCTCACCACCTTACAGGGGTAACGAAGCTTTCTTT. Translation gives CASSPPYRGNEAFF. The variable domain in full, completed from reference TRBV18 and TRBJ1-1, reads NAGVMQNPRHLVRRRGQEARLRCSPMKGHSHVYWYRQLPEEGLKFMVYLQKENIIDESGMPKERFSAEFPKEGPSILRIQQVVRGDSAAYFCASSPPYRGNEAFFGQGTRLTVV.

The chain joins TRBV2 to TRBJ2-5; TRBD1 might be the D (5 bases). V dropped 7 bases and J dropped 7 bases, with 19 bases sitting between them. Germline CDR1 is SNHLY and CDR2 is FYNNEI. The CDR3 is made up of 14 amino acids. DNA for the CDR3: TGTGCCAGCAACCCGGACAACTTCGGTTGGACCCAGTACTTC. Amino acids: CASNPDNFGWTQYF.